The 14 T cell receptor beta chains listed next were all sequenced from one sample in a study of low-dose radiotherapy and immunotherapy resistance in tumors. Primers used for first-strand cDNA, a TRAV- and TRBV-specific set, covered both alpha and beta chains. TCRs underwent roughly 20 PCR cycles of amplification with a constant-region primer and V-primer adapter. TCRdb processed the reads anew with MiXCR; each CDR3 protein has one entry. The sample lists tens of thousands of distinct CDR3 sequences; 30% to 40% were seen once. Documented time point: before trial treatment. The sequencing here drew on PBMCs, taken before treatment. The receptors were sampled from a female donor with ovarian cancer.

Concerning this clonotype itself: With a far larger clone one base away, a read error is the likely cause. This sequence joins TRBV6-6 and TRBJ1-5, with no clear D. The CDR3 is made up of 14 amino acids. From germline, CDR1 is MNHNY and CDR2 SVGAGI (reference sequence). V lost 5 bases and J 3 bases, leaving 11 bases between the germline ends. In DNA, the CDR3 is TGTGCCAGCAGTGTAGCGACGGACAATCAGCCCCAGCATTTT. As protein: CASSVATDNQPQHF.

Turning to this clonotype: Since a far larger clone is one base different, this is likely a read error. The J gene is TRBJ2-7, the V gene TRBV7-4; D may be TRBD1 or TRBD2 (5 bases each). Germline values: CDR1 SGHVT, CDR2 SQSDAQ. This CDR3 is 13 amino acids long. In DNA, the CDR3 is TGTACCAGCAGCTTAATTAGGGACCACGAGCAGTACTTC. It specifies CTSSLIRDHEQYF.

For this clonotype: This may be a read error, as it is one base from a much larger clone. The rearrangement links TRBV30 to TRBJ1-2, with TRBD1 identical over 9 bases. This CDR3 spans 14 amino acids. Germline V gene data show CDR1 as GTSNPN and CDR2 as SVGIG (reference sequence). Written as DNA, the CDR3 is TGTGCCGGAAACAGGGGGCGACGTAACTATGGCCACACCTTC. Protein: CAGNRGRRNYGHTF. Full variable domain (remainder filled in from reference TRBV30 and TRBJ1-2): SQTIHQWPATLVQPVGSPLSLECTVEGTSNPNLYWYRQAAGRGLQLLFYSVGIGQISSEVPQNLSASRPQDRQFILSSKKLLLSDSGFYLCAGNRGRRNYGHTFGSGTRLTVV.

This clonotype was recorded a few times. V and J are TRBV6-8 and TRBJ1-4, with D perhaps matching TRBD1 (6 bases). The germline V gene has CDR1 MNHGY and CDR2 SAAAGT. V lost 6 bases, J lost 7 bases, and 24 bases lay in between. This CDR3 spans 17 amino acids. CDR3 nucleotide sequence: TGTGCCAGCAGCCCTAGAGGGGGGGCTCAAGGGGCTGAAAAACTGTTTTTT. Residues: CASSPRGGAQGAEKLFF.

This clonotype came up many times. This chain uses TRBV6-2 or TRBV6-3 with TRBJ1-1; TRBD1 matches at 8 bases. Trimming at V came to 6 bases and at J to 8 bases, leaving 2 bases not matched to a gene. The CDR3 has 11 residues. From germline, CDR1 is MNHEY and CDR2 SVGEGT. CDR3 nucleotides: TGTGCCAGCAGCGACAGGGGAGAAGCTTTCTTT. This encodes CASSDRGEAFF.

With regard to this clonotype: This is likely an artifact of a read error, given a far larger clone one base away. The chain employs TRBV20-1 and TRBJ2-7; TRBD1 or TRBD2 may be the D gene (5 bases each). There are 14 residues in the CDR3. Germline CDR1 is DFQATT and CDR2 is SNEGSKA (reference sequence). Between the trimmed V and J ends, which lost 5 bases and 7 bases, there was a span of 21 bases. Here the CDR3 reads CSAPGTTQYNEQYF. CDR3 nucleotides: TGCAGTGCTCCCGGGACCACGCAATACAATGAGCAGTACTTC.

In the case of this clonotype: This is likely an artifact of a read error, given a far larger clone one base away. The rearrangement uses TRBV4-3 and TRBJ2-4; 9 bases agree with TRBD2. The CDR3 loop spans 16 amino acids. V trimming: 0 bases; J trimming: 13 bases; junction bases outside the gene matches: 13. Germline V gene lookup returns CDR1 LGHNA and CDR2 YSLEER. CDR3 loop: CASSQEVLAGFNEQYF. The CDR3 DNA reads as TGCGCCAGCAGCCAAGAAGTCCTAGCGGGATTCAATGAGCAGTACTTC.

Comment on this clonotype: A much larger clone differs from this one at a single base, so this may be a read error. The chain carries TRBV29-1 and TRBJ2-2, with D perhaps matching TRBD1 or TRBD2 (5 bases each). The CDR3 covers 12 residues. Germline values: CDR1 SQVTM, CDR2 ANQGSEA. V lost 6 bases, J lost 5 bases, and 10 bases lay in between. The CDR3, as DNA: TGCAGCGTACAGGACTCAACCGGGGAGCTGTTTTTT. This gives the protein CSVQDSTGELFF.

In this sample, this clonotype turned up a few times. The chain couples TRBV2 to TRBJ2-7; no reliable D call. Germline CDR1 is SNHLY and CDR2 is FYNNEI. The germline V and J ends were trimmed by 8 bases and 0 bases, with 11 bases remaining between them. The CDR3 totals 13 residues. CDR3 nucleotide sequence: TGTGCCAGCTCCTCAGCCCGCTCCTACGAGCAGTACTTC. Translation: CASSSARSYEQYF.

Ten or more counts support this clonotype. The chain links TRBV7-3 to TRBJ2-7; D unresolved. The CDR3 length is 12 residues. Germline loops: CDR1 SGHTA, CDR2 FQGTGA. V lost 1 base to trimming and J lost 1 base, with 2 bases between them. The CDR3 protein is CASSLKSYEQYF. The CDR3 coding sequence is TGTGCCAGCAGCTTAAAGTCCTACGAGCAGTACTTC.

The chain combines TRBV23-1 with TRBJ2-1; 10 nucleotides match TRBD2. Being an ORF, TRBV23-1 has a function that is uncertain. V shed 6 bases, J shed 5 bases, and the junction held 7 bases outside the gene matches. The length of the CDR3 is 15 residues. The DNA of the CDR3 is TGCGCCAGCAGCCAACGGACTAGCGGACACAATGAGCAGTTCTTC. This sequence encodes CASSQRTSGHNEQFF.

The rearrangement uses TRBV2 and TRBJ2-1; D uncertain. Germline CDR1 is SNHLY and CDR2 is FYNNEI. The V and J ends lost 2 bases and 7 bases respectively, with 12 bases between them. The CDR3 covers 14 residues. The CDR3 loop reads CASSEIRSRNEQFF. CDR3 nucleotides: TGTGCCAGCAGTGAAATCAGGAGTCGGAATGAGCAGTTCTTC.

V gene TRBV28 combines with J gene TRBJ1-5; 7 nucleotides align to TRBD1. Trimming took 6 bases from V and 2 from J; bases not matched to a gene: 10. Germline assignment: CDR1 MDHEN and CDR2 SYDVKM. The CDR3 is 16 amino acids. CDR3 sequence reads: CASSPDRAVRNQPQHF. The CDR3 DNA reads as TGTGCCAGCAGCCCCGACAGGGCAGTTCGCAATCAGCCCCAGCATTTT.

This clonotype was found many times. The rearrangement joins TRBV19 to TRBJ2-3, with 10 bases aligning to TRBD2. The CDR3 extends over 16 amino acids. The germline gives CDR1 LNHDA, CDR2 SQIVND (reference sequence). J was trimmed by 4 bases and V by 0 bases; bases with no gene match: 4. The CDR3: CASSIEAGGPADTQYF. CDR3 coding DNA: TGTGCCAGTAGTATAGAAGCGGGAGGGCCCGCAGATACGCAGTATTTT. The full variable domain, its missing parts supplied by reference TRBV19 and TRBJ2-3, is DGGITQSPKYLFRKEGQNVTLSCEQNLNHDAMYWYRQDPGQGLRLIYYSQIVNDFQKGDIAEGYSVSREKKESFPLTVTSAQKNPTAFYLCASSIEAGGPADTQYFGPGTRLTVL.